The rows below give T cell receptor beta chains drawn from one sample of a study of CXCR3-negative and CXCR3-positive naive CD8 T cells. From the 5' RACE reads, TCRdb lists one entry per CDR3 protein and no DNA. The specimen's table records approximately 48,000 distinct CDR3 sequences. Material: naive CXCR3+ CD8+ T cells from blood. The receptors were sampled from a human donor in good health. Some clones in this sample may be carry-over from other donors' samples. Each CDR3 is given with its conserved first and last residue. The order of the fields is V gene, CDR3 length, J gene, clone size, CDR3 protein. Some rows have no size entry. The others give once, few or many, or a class for an expanded clone.

v_call: TRBV20-1; cdr3_length: 14; j_call: TRBJ2-7; clone_size: -; cdr3_aa: CSARDGSASYEQYF
v_call: TRBV6-2/TRBV6-3; cdr3_length: 14; j_call: TRBJ2-1; clone_size: -; cdr3_aa: CASSHRDRGLEQFF
v_call: TRBV9; cdr3_length: 15; j_call: TRBJ2-1; clone_size: -; cdr3_aa: CASSVGGSSYNEQLF
v_call: TRBV7-6; cdr3_length: 14; j_call: TRBJ2-7; clone_size: -; cdr3_aa: CASSSGQGLHEQYF
v_call: TRBV18; cdr3_length: 15; j_call: TRBJ2-7; clone_size: -; cdr3_aa: CASSPPGQETNEQYF
v_call: TRBV28; cdr3_length: 14; j_call: TRBJ1-2; clone_size: -; cdr3_aa: CASRPSYRGDGYTF
v_call: TRBV4-1; cdr3_length: 16; j_call: TRBJ1-2; clone_size: -; cdr3_aa: CASSQVSGGVPYGYTF
v_call: TRBV6-1; cdr3_length: 14; j_call: TRBJ2-1; clone_size: -; cdr3_aa: CASRDPGGMNEQFF
v_call: TRBV27; cdr3_length: 14; j_call: TRBJ2-7; clone_size: -; cdr3_aa: CASTNVPGPYEQYF
v_call: TRBV14; cdr3_length: 14; j_call: TRBJ2-2; clone_size: -; cdr3_aa: CASILGQNTGELFF
v_call: TRBV23-1; cdr3_length: 14; j_call: TRBJ2-1; clone_size: medium-sized; cdr3_aa: CASSRRDRYNEQFF
v_call: TRBV3-1; cdr3_length: 17; j_call: TRBJ1-3; clone_size: -; cdr3_aa: CASSQGLPGGTGNTIYF
v_call: TRBV29-1; cdr3_length: 12; j_call: TRBJ2-2; clone_size: -; cdr3_aa: CSVYKITGELFF
v_call: TRBV7-9; cdr3_length: 16; j_call: TRBJ1-4; clone_size: -; cdr3_aa: CASSPRQGKFHEKLFF